Below, one T cell receptor beta chain is given with its context. The antigen is unknown. The data belong to a study of OX40 agonist ivuxolimab in advanced cancers. Study at large: Partial responses occurred in Three dose-escalation patients, one with hepatocellular carcinoma and two with cutaneous melanoma. General observations from the study: Clonal expansion by week 6 occurred in CD4+ and CD8+ blood T cells (at 0.1 to 3.0 mg/kg).

Only in-frame clones appear in the TCRdb table, and some are missing; sequencing was by immunoSEQ multiplex PCR. Here the sample spans about 54,000 clones, roughly four fifths being singletons. Cycle 7 day 1, cycle 4 day 1, and baseline were the timepoints at which blood was sampled. From germline, CDR1 is MDHEN and CDR2 SYDVKM. The CDR3 is 14 residues long. V was pared by 2 bases and J by 0 bases, with 7 bases between. This chain joins TRBV28 and TRBJ1-2; D call uncertain. The input for sequencing was CD4+ or CD8+ T cells sorted from blood, taken in a trial of the OX40 agonist ivuxolimab. This TCR came from an adult with an advanced solid tumor such as melanoma, head and neck, liver or kidney cancer. The CDR3 DNA follows: TGTGCCAGCAGTTTAGGGTCAGCTAACTATGGCTACACCTTC. Encoded protein: CASSLGSANYGYTF.